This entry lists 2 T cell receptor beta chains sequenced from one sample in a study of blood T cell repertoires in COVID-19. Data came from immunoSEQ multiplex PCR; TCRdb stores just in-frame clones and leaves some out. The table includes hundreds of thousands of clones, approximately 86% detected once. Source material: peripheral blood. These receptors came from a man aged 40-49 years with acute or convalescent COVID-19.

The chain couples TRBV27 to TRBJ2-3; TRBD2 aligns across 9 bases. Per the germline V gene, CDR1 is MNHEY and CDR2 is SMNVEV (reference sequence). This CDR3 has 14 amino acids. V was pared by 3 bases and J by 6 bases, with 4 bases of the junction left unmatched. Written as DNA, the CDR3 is TGTGCCAGCAGTTTGGGGCTAGCGGGGGATACGCAGTATTTT. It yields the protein CASSLGLAGDTQYF.

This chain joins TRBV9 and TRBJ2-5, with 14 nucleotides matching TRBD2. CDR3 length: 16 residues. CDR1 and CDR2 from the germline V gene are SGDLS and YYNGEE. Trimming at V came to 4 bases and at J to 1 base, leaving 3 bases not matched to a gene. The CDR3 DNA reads TGTGCCAGCAGCCCCGGGACTAGCGGGGGCCAAGAGACCCAGTACTTC. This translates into CASSPGTSGGQETQYF.